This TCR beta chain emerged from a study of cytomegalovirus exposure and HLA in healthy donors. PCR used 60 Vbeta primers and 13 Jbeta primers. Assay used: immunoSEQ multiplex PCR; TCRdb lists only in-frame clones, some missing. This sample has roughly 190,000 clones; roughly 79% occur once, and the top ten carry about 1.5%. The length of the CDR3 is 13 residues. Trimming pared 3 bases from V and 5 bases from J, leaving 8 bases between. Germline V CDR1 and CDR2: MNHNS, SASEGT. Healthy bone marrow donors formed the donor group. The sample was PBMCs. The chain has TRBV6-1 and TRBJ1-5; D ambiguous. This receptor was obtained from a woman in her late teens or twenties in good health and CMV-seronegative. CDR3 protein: CASSDSTYQPQHF. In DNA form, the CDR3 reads TGTGCCAGCAGTGATTCAACTTATCAGCCCCAGCATTTT.